The 18 T cell receptor beta chains below were found in one sample sequenced in a study of T cells in Graves' hyperthyroidism and ophthalmopathy (dated by TCRdb to the late 2010s). Libraries were constructed by multiplex PCR. Sequencing was carried out with an Illumina HiSeq 2000. The TCR beta CDR3 regions were amplified from the RNA transcripts. A first-round RT-PCR of the TCR CDR3 used the HTBI primer set with the Qiagen OneStep RT-PCR kit. Starting from the raw public reads, TCRdb applied fastp trimming at Q25, assembled clones with MiXCR and retained in-frame beta chains. Rows matching on CDR3 protein sequence are summarized as one entry with the most common DNA and genes. The sample profile shows around 350,000 distinct CDR3 sequences; approximately 20% of them were found once. Jointly, the top ten make up 3.7% of the sample. The sequencing input was blood. These receptors all stem from a woman aged 18-35 years with Graves' hyperthyroidism.

This clonotype was seen many times. The V call is TRBV6-5, the J call TRBJ2-7; D possibly corresponds to TRBD1 (6 bases). Germline V gene sequence: CDR1 MNHEY, CDR2 SVGAGI. Trimming shortened V by 4 bases and J by 2 bases, and 12 bases separated the two germline ends. This CDR3 contains 14 residues. The CDR3 loop reads CASSSGTNTYEQYF. The CDR3 nucleotides are TGTGCCAGCAGTTCCGGGACAAACACCTACGAGCAGTACTTC.

This clonotype has a handful of counts. The CDR3, as DNA: TGTGCCAGCAGTCCAACTAGCGGGGGGGTTGAGACCCAGTACTTC. Its translation: CASSPTSGGVETQYF. J is TRBJ2-5 and V is TRBV7-3; TRBD2 matches 13 bases. V was clipped by 6 bases and J by 5 bases; unmatched bases: 6. The germline V gene encodes CDR1 SGHTA and CDR2 FQGTGA. The CDR3 totals 15 residues.

The chain is built from TRBV5-1 and TRBJ2-7, with 8 bases identical to TRBD1. The CDR3 is 14 amino acids. CDR1 and CDR2 (germline): SGHRS, YFSETQ. The ends lost 4 bases at V and 8 bases at J; junction bases unmatched: 11. The CDR3 protein is CASSPRTGSRKQYF. The CDR3, as DNA: TGCGCCAGCAGCCCGCGGACAGGGTCAAGAAAGCAGTACTTC.

This clonotype was seen only a few times. A much bigger clone sits one base away, suggesting this may be a read error. The chain couples TRBV28 to TRBJ1-1; D unresolved. CDR1 and CDR2 (germline): MDHEN, SYDVKM. V was cut by 8 bases and J by 7 bases, with 8 bases left in between. The CDR3 runs 10 residues. The CDR3 coding sequence is TGTGCCAGCGGTACAGATGAAGCTTTCTTT. Its translation is CASGTDEAFF.

The chain uses TRBV6-1 and TRBJ1-2, with TRBD1 matching 7 bases. The V gene's germline CDR1 is MNHNS and CDR2 SASEGT. The V gene end was trimmed by 4 bases and the J gene end by 4 bases; junction bases not matched to a gene: 12. This CDR3 comprises 16 residues. The CDR3 sequence is CASSVQGPPVGYGYTF. The CDR3, as DNA: TGTGCCAGCAGTGTACAGGGGCCCCCGGTAGGCTATGGCTACACCTTC.

In this sample, this clonotype turned up many times. The chain couples TRBV6-2 or TRBV6-3 to TRBJ2-2, with 8 bases that match TRBD1. The CDR3 is made up of 18 amino acids. V trimming: 5 bases; J trimming: 0 bases; junction bases outside the gene matches: 11. Germline V gives CDR1 MNHEY, CDR2 SVGEGT. The CDR3 DNA is TGTGCCAGCAGTCTACGGACAGGGAGTAACGCGAACACCGGGGAGCTGTTTTTT. Protein: CASSLRTGSNANTGELFF.

V gene TRBV6-2 or TRBV6-3 combines with J gene TRBJ1-1; TRBD1 might be the D (5 bases). The germline V gene encodes CDR1 MNHEY and CDR2 SVGEGT. This CDR3 region has 11 residues. The V end lost 7 bases, the J end lost 5 bases, and 8 bases lay between the germline ends. The CDR3 loop reads CASKQVTEAFF. As DNA, the CDR3 is TGTGCCAGCAAACAGGTGACTGAAGCTTTCTTT.

This clonotype was counted ten times or more. The chain couples TRBV7-9 to TRBJ1-1, with unresolved D. Trimming cost V 1 base and J 0 bases, with 6 bases left between them. The CDR3 has 14 residues. CDR1 and CDR2 (germline): SEHNR, FQNEAQ (reference sequence). DNA for the CDR3: TGTGCCAGCAGCTTAGTGTTGTTGAACACTGAAGCTTTCTTT. Translating it yields CASSLVLLNTEAFF.

This clonotype was counted at least ten times. This sequence joins TRBV9 and TRBJ1-2; a weak D match, TRBD1 (5 bases). The V end was cut by 1 base, the J end by 3 bases, with 7 bases between. This CDR3 is built from 13 residues. CDR1 is SGDLS and CDR2 is YYNGEE in the germline V gene. The DNA of the CDR3 is TGTGCCAGCAGCGTATTAGGGGACTATGGCTACACCTTC. Its protein is CASSVLGDYGYTF.

There are many counts of this clonotype. The rearrangement joins TRBV2 to TRBJ2-7, with 7 bases matching TRBD1. The CDR3 is made up of 14 amino acids. Losses at the gene ends were 7 bases for V and 3 bases for J; bases not matched to a gene: 9. Germline assignment: CDR1 SNHLY and CDR2 FYNNEI. This CDR3 reads CASKEDRVNYEQYF. Written as DNA, the CDR3 is TGTGCCAGCAAGGAAGACAGGGTGAACTACGAGCAGTACTTC.

Written as DNA, the CDR3 is TGTGCCTGGGGTATTAGGCCTAGTGGGGCCAACGTCCTGACTTTC. It yields the protein CAWGIRPSGANVLTF. J is TRBJ2-6 and V is TRBV30; D call uncertain. CDR3 length: 15 amino acids. CDR1 is GTSNPN and CDR2 is SVGIG in the germline V gene (reference sequence). Deletions cut 5 bases from V and 3 bases from J, with 14 bases between.

The J gene is TRBJ1-6, the V gene TRBV5-1; a possible D gene is TRBD1 (6 bases). Looked up from germline, CDR1 is SGHRS and CDR2 is YFSETQ. The CDR3 length is 17 residues. Trimming shortened V by 2 bases and J by 7 bases, and 19 bases separated the two germline ends. DNA of the CDR3: TGCGCCAGCAGCTTTAGGGGCAGGGGAAGTTCAAATTCACCCCTCCACTTT. Its protein is CASSFRGRGSSNSPLHF.

The chain uses TRBV28 and TRBJ2-7, with D perhaps TRBD2 (6 bases). Germline values: CDR1 MDHEN, CDR2 SYDVKM. This CDR3 spans 12 amino acids. Deletions cut 3 bases from V and 9 bases from J, with 12 bases between. CDR3 DNA sequence: TGTGCCAGCAGTTTCTCGAGAGCGGGGCAGTACTTC. It codes for CASSFSRAGQYF.

This clonotype showed up many times. The V call is TRBV6-1, the J call TRBJ1-3, with unresolved D. V was trimmed by 7 bases and J by 0 bases, leaving 13 bases between them. CDR3 length: 15 amino acids. From germline, CDR1 is MNHNS and CDR2 SASEGT. In DNA form, the CDR3 reads TGTGCCAGCATGGAGGCCGCGTACTCTGGAAACACCATATATTTT. As protein: CASMEAAYSGNTIYF.

This chain joins TRBV20-1 and TRBJ2-7; the match to TRBD2 covers 8 bases. CDR1 DFQATT and CDR2 SNEGSKA come from the germline V gene (reference sequence). CDR3 size: 15 residues. J was trimmed by 3 bases and V by 0 bases; bases with no gene match: 7. In nucleotides, the CDR3 is TGCAGTGCTAGAGATCCCCGCGGGGGGTACTACGAGCAGTACTTC. Translating it yields CSARDPRGGYYEQYF.

This clonotype was seen only a few times. This chain connects TRBV18 to TRBJ2-5, with D uncertain. V lost 3 bases, J lost 4 bases, and 15 bases lay in between. Germline V gene lookup returns CDR1 KGHSH and CDR2 LQKENI. The CDR3 is 15 residues long. CDR3: CASSPPYPQAETQYF. The CDR3 region has the DNA TGTGCCAGCTCACCCCCCTACCCGCAGGCAGAGACCCAGTACTTC.

The J gene is TRBJ1-1, the V gene TRBV28; no clear D gene. Germline loops: CDR1 MDHEN, CDR2 SYDVKM. This CDR3 comprises 16 residues. The V and J ends lost 10 bases and 1 base respectively, with 22 bases between them. CDR3 amino acids: CATTPGDLRKNTEAFF. CDR3 sequence (DNA): TGTGCCACCACCCCAGGCGATCTAAGAAAGAACACTGAAGCTTTCTTT.

This clonotype was seen many times. The chain is built from TRBV28 and TRBJ1-5; the D is unclear. Looked up from germline, CDR1 is MDHEN and CDR2 is SYDVKM. Trimming stripped 8 bases from V and 1 base from J, with 9 bases between. This CDR3 contains 13 residues. CDR3 amino acids: CASRGWSNQPQHF. In DNA form, the CDR3 reads TGTGCCAGCCGAGGGTGGAGCAATCAGCCCCAGCATTTT. The full variable domain, rest sourced from reference TRBV28 and TRBJ1-5, is DVKVTQSSRYLVKRTGEKVFLECVQDMDHENMFWYRQDPGLGLRLIYFSYDVKMKEKGDIPEGYSVSREKKERFSLILESASTNQTSMYLCASRGWSNQPQHFGDGTRLSIL.